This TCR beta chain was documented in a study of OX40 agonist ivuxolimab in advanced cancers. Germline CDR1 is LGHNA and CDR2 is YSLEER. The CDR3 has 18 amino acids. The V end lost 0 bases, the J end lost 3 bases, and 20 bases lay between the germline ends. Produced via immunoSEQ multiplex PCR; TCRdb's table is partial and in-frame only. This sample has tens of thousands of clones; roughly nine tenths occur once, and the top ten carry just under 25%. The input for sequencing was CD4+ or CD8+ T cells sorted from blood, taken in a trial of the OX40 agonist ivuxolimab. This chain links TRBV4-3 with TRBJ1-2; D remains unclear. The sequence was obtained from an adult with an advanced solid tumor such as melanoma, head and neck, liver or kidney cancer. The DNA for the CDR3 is TGCGCCAGCAGCCAAGAGTTTCTCAACGGCGCGGGGTACTATGGCTACACCTTC. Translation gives CASSQEFLNGAGYYGYTF.